The present TCR beta chain was sequenced within a study of CD8+ T cells in alopecia areata (dated by TCRdb to the late 2010s). With respect to the entire study: Treated patients were enrolled in an open-label pilot trial of oral tofacitinib at 5 to 10 mg twice daily for moderate-to-severe alopecia areata. Patients received tofacitinib for 6 to 18 months and were then followed off drug for 6 months to check for delayed response and recurrence. In treated patients, disease severity was measured using the SALT score, which gives the percentage of scalp surface area affected. The study used high-throughput TCRbeta sequencing to examine T cell clonal expansion in alopecia areata, in both the C3H/HeJ mouse model and human patients. Human TCRbeta sequencing covered scalp tissue and sorted CD4+ and CD8+ peripheral blood T cells from patchy and totalis/universalis alopecia areata patients and healthy controls. Biopsies were taken from tofacitinib-treated patients at baseline and again at 4 and 24 weeks into treatment, and several of those patients also had a later scalp biopsy. Scalp clonality was compared across normal scalp (n=4), patchy alopecia areata scalp (n=8), and alopecia totalis/universalis scalp (n=8). RNA was obtained with the PAXgene miRNA kit for fixed scalp, the miRNeasy kit for PBMCs, and the RNeasy kit for mouse skin. TCRbeta CDR3 regions were amplified by immunoSEQ multiplex PCR with 35 Vbeta forward and 13 Jbeta reverse primers. Study-level results and caveats: Shared TCR sequences between patients were less evident than in mice, which may be partly attributable to HLA diversity in the patient population. Scalp TCR repertoire analysis is complicated because resident alphabeta T cells in normal human skin are also sequenced, whereas mouse skin is dominated by gammadelta T cells. During tofacitinib treatment, many expanded lesional clones remained in scalp and blood, and this persistence may partly explain relapse after treatment is stopped. Compared with normal scalp, lesional scalp had higher clonality and more expanded CD8+ clones, particularly in alopecia totalis/universalis, a pattern that suggests antigenic drive. The treated cohort was small, with a single nonresponder, so links between baseline CD8+ expansion and response need larger studies. Tofacitinib significantly lowered scalp clonality and the number of expanded CD8+ clones among the top 100 scalp clones.

Libraries were prepared through the immunoSEQ multiplex PCR assay. To provide template for TCR sequencing, every sample had RNA extracted and reverse transcribed into cDNA. SuperScript III was used to make first-strand cDNA, primed with a 2:1 mix of oligo-dT and random hexamers. A synthetic immune receptor repertoire was used to measure amplification bias, and any remaining bias was corrected computationally. The paper's processing steps were these. Raw reads were preprocessed to remove errors, and CDR3 was defined by IMGT conventions from the conserved cysteine to phenylalanine. Clonality was calculated as 1 minus Shannon entropy normalized by log2 of the number of productive unique TCRs. Whether each scalp clone was CD4 or CD8 was inferred by checking scalp TCRbeta sequences against the CD4 and CD8 repertoires from sorted blood. In its TCRdb copy, this immuneACCESS table keeps in-frame sequences only and misses some clones. Where compared with another copy, unresolved V genes explain less than half of these, and the others have no known cause. For V, J and clone size, that table is used; D and trimming come from the DNA. The sample table lists approximately 210,000 clones, under 80% of them with a count of one. The top ten hold 1.3% of the sample.

CDR1 and CDR2 were assigned from the germline V gene (reference sequence) as GTSNPN and SVGIG. Measured from the cysteine to the phenylalanine, the CDR3 is 14 residues long. Only the CDR3 DNA is retained, 42 bases long and in frame from the first base. V sheds 0 bases and J sheds 2 bases, leaving 8 bases between their ends. On this clone: No antigen is known for it. Per-base qualities were not stored, and no clone one base away is much larger. The same CDR3 is also encoded by other DNA sequences in this sample.

Explained via the paper, the treatment or condition label denotes: oral pan-JAK inhibitor, 5-10 mg twice daily. From alopecia areata patients, peripheral blood was collected along with lesional scalp punch biopsies. PBMCs were isolated by density centrifugation and stained for CD3, CD4 and CD8, after which CD4+ and CD8+ T cells were sorted on a FACSAria. The V and J segments used are TRBV30 and TRBJ1-5; TRBD1 might be the D gene, on 6 matching bases. The material sequenced was CD4+ T cells sorted from blood, taken around week 50, from a patient treated with tofacitinib. The sequence came from a human donor with alopecia areata. The nucleotide sequence reads TGTGCCTGGAGTGTATCAGGGGGCAATCAGCCCCAGCATTTT. Its protein reads: CAWSVSGGNQPQHF.